These T cell receptor beta chains were read from a single sample in a study of blood T cell repertoires in COVID-19. The method was immunoSEQ multiplex PCR; TCRdb's version includes in-frame clones alone and lacks a portion of them. Of about 480,000 clones in the sample, about 89% are singletons; the top ten hold 7.8%. Sequencing was carried out using peripheral blood. The receptors were gathered from a woman aged 45-65 years with COVID-19, enrolled during active disease. The CDR3 runs from the conserved cysteine through the conserved F or W. The D gene is left open where the match is weak. Size is stated for part of the rows, as once, few or many counts, or as a class when the clone is expanded.

j_call: TRBJ1-4
v_call: TRBV15
clone_size: NA
d_call: NA
cdr3_nt: TGTGCCACCAGCAGAGAAGCCAGGGTTAATGAAAAACTGTTTTTT
cdr3_aa: CATSREARVNEKLFF

j_call: TRBJ2-1
v_call: TRBV5-5
clone_size: NA
d_call: TRBD2
cdr3_nt: TGTGCCAGCAGCTTTACCGGGGGGGTCGATGAGCAGTTCTTC
cdr3_aa: CASSFTGGVDEQFF

j_call: TRBJ1-4
v_call: TRBV28
clone_size: NA
d_call: NA
cdr3_nt: TGTGCCAGCAGCTTGGGACAACTTAATGAAAAACTGTTTTTT
cdr3_aa: CASSLGQLNEKLFF

j_call: TRBJ2-7
v_call: TRBV4-2
clone_size: NA
d_call: TRBD2
cdr3_nt: TGTGCCAGCAGCCAAGTACTAGCGGGGACCTACGAGCAGTACTTC
cdr3_aa: CASSQVLAGTYEQYF

j_call: TRBJ2-7
v_call: TRBV19
clone_size: NA
d_call: TRBD2
cdr3_nt: TGTGCCAGTAGCAACGGGGGGTCCCGCTCCTACGAGCAGTACTTC
cdr3_aa: CASSNGGSRSYEQYF

j_call: TRBJ1-1
v_call: TRBV14
clone_size: NA
d_call: TRBD1
cdr3_nt: TGTGCCAGCAGCCAGGGACAGGGGGCGGGAAACACTGAAGCTTTCTTT
cdr3_aa: CASSQGQGAGNTEAFF

j_call: TRBJ1-2
v_call: TRBV19
clone_size: NA
d_call: NA
cdr3_nt: TGTGCCAGTAGTATAGAACCCCGGGGAGGCAACTATGGCTACACCTTC
cdr3_aa: CASSIEPRGGNYGYTF

j_call: TRBJ2-3
v_call: TRBV5-8
clone_size: NA
d_call: TRBD2
cdr3_nt: TGTGCCAGCAGCTTGAGCGGGGGAACGGTCGGGGATACGCAGTATTTT
cdr3_aa: CASSLSGGTVGDTQYF

j_call: TRBJ2-3
v_call: TRBV7-3
clone_size: NA
d_call: NA
cdr3_nt: TGTGCCAGCAGCCCCTCGATTAGTGACACAGATACGCAGTATTTT
cdr3_aa: CASSPSISDTDTQYF

j_call: TRBJ1-2
v_call: TRBV4-2
clone_size: NA
d_call: TRBD1
cdr3_nt: TGTGCCAGCAGCCAAGCCGGACAGGGAGGCTATGGCTACACCTTC
cdr3_aa: CASSQAGQGGYGYTF

j_call: TRBJ2-1
v_call: TRBV7-9
clone_size: NA
d_call: TRBD1
cdr3_nt: TGTGCCAGCAGCTTAGGCCCGACAGGGGGGGAGTTCTTC
cdr3_aa: CASSLGPTGGEFF

j_call: TRBJ2-7
v_call: TRBV27
clone_size: NA
d_call: NA
cdr3_nt: TGTGCCAGCAGTTTAGGTGTGAGGAACGAGCAGTACTTC
cdr3_aa: CASSLGVRNEQYF

j_call: TRBJ2-3
v_call: TRBV6-1
clone_size: NA
d_call: TRBD1
cdr3_nt: TGTGCCAGCAGTGAAGGGACAGGGGCGGATACGCAGTATTTT
cdr3_aa: CASSEGTGADTQYF

j_call: TRBJ1-4
v_call: TRBV6-2/TRBV6-3
clone_size: NA
d_call: NA
cdr3_nt: TGTGCCAGCAGTTACGCCCAGTCCGAAAAACTGTTTTTT
cdr3_aa: CASSYAQSEKLFF

j_call: TRBJ1-2
v_call: TRBV6-6
clone_size: once
d_call: TRBD1
cdr3_nt: TGTGCCAGCAGGATTGAACAGGGGTATGGCTACACCTTC
cdr3_aa: CASRIEQGYGYTF

j_call: TRBJ1-2
v_call: TRBV7-2
clone_size: NA
d_call: TRBD1
cdr3_nt: TGTGCCAGCAGCGGGACAGGGTCCCACTGGGGCTACACCTTC
cdr3_aa: CASSGTGSHWGYTF

j_call: TRBJ2-6
v_call: TRBV6-6
clone_size: NA
d_call: NA
cdr3_nt: TGTGCCAGCAGTTACGCCAGGCCCTCTGGGGCCAACGTCCTGACTTTC
cdr3_aa: CASSYARPSGANVLTF

j_call: TRBJ2-7
v_call: TRBV6-6
clone_size: NA
d_call: NA
cdr3_nt: TGTGCCAGCAGACCTACCTCGGATTCGGGAGAGCAGTACTTC
cdr3_aa: CASRPTSDSGEQYF

j_call: TRBJ1-3
v_call: TRBV3-1/TRBV3-2
clone_size: NA
d_call: NA
cdr3_nt: TGTGCCAGCAGCCAAGGGGAGGCGGGAAGGTCTGGAAACACCATATATTTT
cdr3_aa: CASSQGEAGRSGNTIYF

j_call: TRBJ2-1
v_call: TRBV3-1/TRBV3-2
clone_size: NA
d_call: TRBD2
cdr3_nt: TGTGCCAGCAGCCATAGAGGACTAGCGGGGGGGCGGTCCTACAATGAGCAGTTCTTC
cdr3_aa: CASSHRGLAGGRSYNEQFF

j_call: TRBJ2-3
v_call: TRBV11-2
clone_size: NA
d_call: TRBD1
cdr3_nt: TGTGCCAGCAGCTTAGGCAGGGGGCGCAATGCGGATACGCAGTATTTT
cdr3_aa: CASSLGRGRNADTQYF

j_call: TRBJ1-3
v_call: TRBV6-5
clone_size: NA
d_call: NA
cdr3_nt: TGTGCCAGCACAAGCGGGACGGCGGAAAACACCATATATTTT
cdr3_aa: CASTSGTAENTIYF

j_call: TRBJ2-2
v_call: TRBV2
clone_size: NA
d_call: TRBD1
cdr3_nt: TGTGCCATCCAAGAACGGGACAGGGGCCGGGTCGGGGAGCTGTTTTTT
cdr3_aa: CAIQERDRGRVGELFF

j_call: TRBJ2-3
v_call: TRBV5-1
clone_size: once
d_call: NA
cdr3_nt: TGCGCCAGCAGCCCGGGGGGCTCCTACACAGATACGCAGTATTTT
cdr3_aa: CASSPGGSYTDTQYF

j_call: TRBJ1-2
v_call: TRBV9
clone_size: NA
d_call: NA
cdr3_nt: TGTGCCAGCAGCGTAGAGGCGACAGCATATGGCTACACCTTC
cdr3_aa: CASSVEATAYGYTF

j_call: TRBJ1-2
v_call: TRBV4-1
clone_size: NA
d_call: NA
cdr3_nt: TGCGCCAGCAGCCAAGATCGGGGGGCGGGCTATGGCTACACCTTC
cdr3_aa: CASSQDRGAGYGYTF

j_call: TRBJ1-4
v_call: TRBV19
clone_size: once
d_call: NA
cdr3_nt: TGTGCCAGTAGCCGGACTAATGAAAAACTGTTTTTT
cdr3_aa: CASSRTNEKLFF

j_call: TRBJ1-5
v_call: TRBV6-5
clone_size: NA
d_call: NA
cdr3_nt: TGTGCCAGCAGGGACAGCTATAGCAATCAGCCCCAGCATTTT
cdr3_aa: CASRDSYSNQPQHF

j_call: TRBJ1-6
v_call: TRBV19
clone_size: NA
d_call: NA
cdr3_nt: TGTGCCAGTAGTATCGGCGGGGGCGCTTTAGATTCACCCCTCCACTTT
cdr3_aa: CASSIGGGALDSPLHF

j_call: TRBJ1-1
v_call: TRBV3-1/TRBV3-2
clone_size: NA
d_call: NA
cdr3_nt: TGTGCCAGCAGCTACACAGTAGTGAACACTGAAGCTTTCTTT
cdr3_aa: CASSYTVVNTEAFF

j_call: TRBJ1-1
v_call: TRBV5-6
clone_size: few
d_call: NA
cdr3_nt: TGTGCCAGCAGCCACGGGGTTACACCAGGAGCTTTCTTT
cdr3_aa: CASSHGVTPGAFF

j_call: TRBJ1-4
v_call: TRBV2
clone_size: NA
d_call: NA
cdr3_nt: TGTGCCAGCAGTGTGGGCCCTAATGAAAAACTGTTTTTT
cdr3_aa: CASSVGPNEKLFF

j_call: TRBJ2-1
v_call: TRBV5-1
clone_size: few
d_call: TRBD2
cdr3_nt: TGCGCCAGCAGTCAAACTAGCGGTAACAATGAGCAGTTCTTC
cdr3_aa: CASSQTSGNNEQFF

j_call: TRBJ1-5
v_call: TRBV4-1
clone_size: NA
d_call: NA
cdr3_nt: TGCGCCAGCAGCCAAGTTATGCTCGAGATTCAGCCCCAGCATTTT
cdr3_aa: CASSQVMLEIQPQHF

j_call: TRBJ1-1
v_call: TRBV10-3
clone_size: NA
d_call: TRBD1
cdr3_nt: TGTGCCATCCGGACAGGGGCGAACACTGAAGCTTTCTTT
cdr3_aa: CAIRTGANTEAFF

j_call: TRBJ1-1
v_call: TRBV29-1
clone_size: NA
d_call: NA
cdr3_nt: TGCAGTATATCACAACAGGGGAACACTGAAGCTTTCTTT
cdr3_aa: CSISQQGNTEAFF

j_call: TRBJ1-1
v_call: TRBV3-1/TRBV3-2
clone_size: NA
d_call: NA
cdr3_nt: TGTGCCAGCAGCCCGCTTGGTGGGACTTTTGTTTTCTTT
cdr3_aa: CASSPLGGTFVFF

j_call: TRBJ2-7
v_call: TRBV5-1
clone_size: NA
d_call: TRBD2
cdr3_nt: TGCGCCAGCAGGCTCGGGGGGGACTCCTACGAGCAGTACTTC
cdr3_aa: CASRLGGDSYEQYF

j_call: TRBJ1-2
v_call: TRBV29-1
clone_size: NA
d_call: NA
cdr3_nt: TGCAGCGTTGATGAACTGTTCACCTATGGCTACACCTTC
cdr3_aa: CSVDELFTYGYTF

j_call: TRBJ1-1
v_call: TRBV19
clone_size: NA
d_call: NA
cdr3_nt: TGTGCCAGTAGTCCCCGGATCAGCGTCGACACTGAAGCTTTCTTT
cdr3_aa: CASSPRISVDTEAFF

j_call: TRBJ1-5
v_call: TRBV19
clone_size: NA
d_call: NA
cdr3_nt: TGTGCCAGTAGTATCGGGGGCAATCAGCCCCAGCATTTT
cdr3_aa: CASSIGGNQPQHF

j_call: TRBJ2-2
v_call: TRBV11-3
clone_size: NA
d_call: NA
cdr3_nt: TGTGCCAGCAGCTTAGACAGGGACGGGGAGCTGTTTTTT
cdr3_aa: CASSLDRDGELFF

j_call: TRBJ2-3
v_call: TRBV19
clone_size: NA
d_call: TRBD2
cdr3_nt: TGTGCCAGTAGCCTAGGGTCTAGCGGGGGCAGGGATACGCAGTATTTT
cdr3_aa: CASSLGSSGGRDTQYF

j_call: TRBJ1-1
v_call: TRBV30
clone_size: NA
d_call: NA
cdr3_nt: TGTGCCTGGAGTTTACAGCTGAACACTGAAGCTTTCTTT
cdr3_aa: CAWSLQLNTEAFF

j_call: TRBJ2-7
v_call: TRBV28
clone_size: NA
d_call: TRBD1
cdr3_nt: TGTGCCAGCAGTTCCTTCCTGGGACAGGGGGCTAGCTCCTACGAGCAGTACTTC
cdr3_aa: CASSSFLGQGASSYEQYF

j_call: TRBJ1-5
v_call: TRBV18
clone_size: NA
d_call: NA
cdr3_nt: TGTGCCAGCTCATACACAGAGCTTAGCAATCAGCCCCAGCATTTT
cdr3_aa: CASSYTELSNQPQHF

j_call: TRBJ1-2
v_call: TRBV5-5
clone_size: NA
d_call: NA
cdr3_nt: TGTGCCAGCAGACGACTTCAGGGGCCTGGCGGCTACACCTTC
cdr3_aa: CASRRLQGPGGYTF